The rows below give T cell receptor beta chains drawn from one sample of a study of sequential checkpoint blockade in melanoma. The table came from immunoSEQ multiplex PCR; TCRdb's copy has only in-frame clones and leaves some out. The repertoire has around 9,100 clones, approximately 76% of them found once; the top ten carry approximately 25%. The sequencing here drew on CD8+ T cells sorted from blood (inferred from file names), taken from a patient given nivolumab and ipilimumab in sequence. The receptors here all came from a human donor with melanoma. Each CDR3 is given with its conserved first and last residue. A D gene is named only where the DNA matches it firmly. Only part of the rows carry a size: once, few, many, or a class if the clone is expanded.

TRBJ1-1 TRBV5-5 NA TRBD1 TGTGCCAGCAGCGGCCGGGACAGGGGGCCAAACACTGAAGCTTTCTTT CASSGRDRGPNTEAFF
TRBJ2-1 TRBV15 NA NA TGTGCCACCAGCAGAGTCCAGGGGCCTTTTGAGGAGCAGTTCTTC CATSRVQGPFEEQFF
TRBJ2-7 TRBV28 NA NA TGTGCCAGCAGCCCCCGAGGCCTTCTCTACGAGCAGTACTTC CASSPRGLLYEQYF
TRBJ1-4 TRBV15 NA NA TGTGCCACCAGCAGGCACAGGGCAACTAATGAAAAACTGTTTTTT CATSRHRATNEKLFF
TRBJ2-3 TRBV6-1 NA TRBD2 TGTGCCAGCCTTCCCAGCGGGACCAGCACAGATACGCAGTATTTT CASLPSGTSTDTQYF
TRBJ1-2 TRBV9 NA NA TGTGCCAGCACCTACAGGGAACAGATTGATGGCTACACCTTC CASTYREQIDGYTF
TRBJ1-1 TRBV6-6 NA NA TGTGCCAGCAGTTACGGAGACACTGAAGCTTTCTTT CASSYGDTEAFF
TRBJ2-7 TRBV5-1 few NA TGCGCCAGCAGCTTGAGGGGGCAGGCTAGCGCTTCCTACGAGCAGTACTTC CASSLRGQASASYEQYF
TRBJ2-5 TRBV25-1 NA TRBD2 TGTGCCAGCAGTGAATCGACGGGGGGAGTGGAGACCCAGTACTTC CASSESTGGVETQYF
TRBJ2-1 TRBV10-3 NA TRBD2 TGTGCCATTGGACTAGCGGGAGGTTCCTACAATGAGCAGTTCTTC CAIGLAGGSYNEQFF
TRBJ2-7 TRBV7-8 NA TRBD2 TGTGCCAGCAGCTTGGTCGCTAGCGGCTACGAGCAGTACTTC CASSLVASGYEQYF
TRBJ2-5 TRBV7-8 NA TRBD2 TGTGCCAGCAGCTTAATTGGCGGGGAGGGGACCCAGTACTTC CASSLIGGEGTQYF
TRBJ2-1 TRBV28 NA NA TGTGCCAGCAGCCCCCCAGGGTACAATGAGCAGTTCTTC CASSPPGYNEQFF
TRBJ2-7 TRBV7-9 few NA TGTGCCAGCAGTCGTTCGGGGAACGAGCAGTACTTC CASSRSGNEQYF
TRBJ2-1 TRBV7-7 NA NA TGTGCCAGCAGCTTAGGACAGTTCTATGAGCAGTTCTTC CASSLGQFYEQFF
TRBJ1-1 TRBV7-9 NA NA TGTGCCAGCAGCTTAATTCTCTCAGGCACTGAAGCTTTCTTT CASSLILSGTEAFF
TRBJ1-1 TRBV7-9 once NA TGTGCCAGCAGCTTACCATATTTAAGGGAGGGGAACACTGAAGCTTTCTTT CASSLPYLREGNTEAFF
TRBJ1-6 TRBV15 NA TRBD1 TGTGCCACCAGCAGAGAGACAGGGAGTTCACCCCTCCACTTT CATSRETGSSPLHF
TRBJ1-5 TRBV19 NA NA TGTGCCAGTAGTATCGAGGGTTTTATCCAACCCCAGCATTTT CASSIEGFIQPQHF
TRBJ2-7 TRBV5-1 once NA TGCGCCAGCAGCTTGGCCCAGGGGCGGTCCTACGAGCAGTACTTC CASSLAQGRSYEQYF
TRBJ2-3 TRBV4-1 NA NA TGCGCCAGCAGCCAAGGAGAGGTGCTCGCAGATACGCAGTATTTT CASSQGEVLADTQYF
TRBJ2-3 TRBV14 NA NA TGTGCCAGCAGCCTAGTCACAGATACGCAGTATTTT CASSLVTDTQYF
TRBJ2-3 TRBV7-9 once TRBD2 TGTGCCAGCAGCTTAGTTACTAGCGGGGGGGGCACAGATACGCAGTATTTT CASSLVTSGGGTDTQYF
TRBJ2-3 TRBV4-1 NA NA TGCGCCAGCAGCCAAGTGTGGGGGGAGGCAGATACGCAGTATTTT CASSQVWGEADTQYF
TRBJ2-2 TRBV9 NA NA TGTGCCAGCAGCCCCGAGATAACCGGGGAGCTGTTTTTT CASSPEITGELFF
TRBJ1-2 TRBV7-9 NA NA TGTGCCAGCAGCTCGGGGGGGGCGGCTAACTATGGCTACACCTTC CASSSGGAANYGYTF
TRBJ2-2 TRBV10-3 NA TRBD2 TGTGCCAGTAAGCGGGAGGGCCACACCGGGGAGCTGTTTTTT CASKREGHTGELFF
TRBJ2-7 TRBV4-1 NA TRBD1 TGCGCCAGCAGCCAAGATCCGGGACAGGGTTTGTACGAGCAGTACTTC CASSQDPGQGLYEQYF
TRBJ2-1 TRBV11-3 NA TRBD2 TGTGCCAGCAGCTTAGCCATCTCTAGCGGGGGGTTCCCCTACAATGAGCAGTTCTTC CASSLAISSGGFPYNEQFF
TRBJ2-7 TRBV27 once TRBD1 TGTGCCAGCAGCCCCACAGGGGCGGCGTCCTACGAGCAGTACTTC CASSPTGAASYEQYF
TRBJ2-1 TRBV5-1 few NA TGCGCCAGCAGCTTCGAGACTAGCTACAATGAGCAGTTCTTC CASSFETSYNEQFF
TRBJ2-1 TRBV6-4 large TRBD1 TGTGCCAGCAGTGCCGGACAGGGAGAAAGTGAGCAGTTCTTC CASSAGQGESEQFF
TRBJ1-1 TRBV28 once NA TGTGCCAGCAGTCCCAGCCCCCTGACAGGCCCGAACACTGAAGCTTTCTTT CASSPSPLTGPNTEAFF